The clone carrying this T cell receptor beta chain was observed at least ten times. Its specificity is unknown. Trimming pared 4 bases from V and 4 bases from J, leaving 11 bases between. The CDR3 consists of 13 residues. Germline lookup yields CDR1 SGHRS and CDR2 YFSETQ. Using RNA transcripts as the source, TCR beta CDR3 regions were amplified. First-round RT-PCR with HTBI primers amplified the TCR CDR3 region. TCRdb itself ran the multiplex PCR reads through MiXCR, one entry per CDR3 protein. There are 500,000 to 650,000 distinct CDR3 sequences in the sample; about 14% occur only once, and roughly an eighth lies in the top ten. The data originate from a study of T cells in Graves' hyperthyroidism and ophthalmopathy. Whole-study findings and limits: Blood also carried most thyroid clonotypes expanded above 0.001.

Under 3 months was the duration of disease in ophthalmopathy patients, who also had a Clinical Activity Score of at least 3 and a NOSPECS grade of at least 4. Diagnoses were established using clinical symptoms, serum thyroxine and TRAb, thyroid ultrasound and orbital computed tomography. The V and J genes are TRBV5-1 and TRBJ1-1; no definite D call. Sequencing input: blood. This clonotype was sampled from a woman between 45 and 60 years old with Graves' ophthalmopathy. As DNA, the CDR3 is TGCGCCAGCAGCAGAGACGGTGGCACTGAAGCTTTCTTT. Protein sequence: CASSRDGGTEAFF.